One TCR beta chain is described in this entry. Sequenced by immunoSEQ multiplex PCR; TCRdb stores in-frame clones only, minus some. Among 47,000 or so clones listed, roughly 90% were seen once. The data are from a study of T cell changes during pregnancy in multiple sclerosis. The germline gives CDR1 MNHNS, CDR2 SASEGT. This CDR3 spans 15 amino acids. Trimming at V came to 6 bases and at J to 8 bases, leaving 15 bases not matched to a gene. The sample consisted of peripheral blood, taken after pregnancy. The V and J genes are TRBV6-1 and TRBJ1-2; 7 bases map to TRBD1. The sequence derives from a female donor in good health, enrolled as a control in a pregnancy study. The CDR3 DNA reads TGTGCCAGCAGACTTTCTACAGGGGCTAACTCCGGCTACACCTTC. This encodes CASRLSTGANSGYTF.